This T cell receptor (beta chain) was found in a study of blood T cell repertoires in COVID-19. Under the authors' procedure: For nucleated cells, counts were estimated from reference gene primer amplification. This table comes from immunoSEQ multiplex PCR, and its TCRdb copy is limited to in-frame clones, with some not included. That table supplies the V and J calls and clone size; D and trimming were determined from the DNA. The table includes approximately 130,000 clones, under 85% detected once. Germline CDR1 and CDR2: SEHNR and FQNEAQ (reference sequence). This CDR3 region has 16 residues. The V and J ends lost 4 bases and 5 bases, in that order; junction bases with no gene match: 11.

V usage is TRBV7-9 and J usage is TRBJ2-1; 7 positions match TRBD2. The sample taken for sequencing was PBMCs or T cells enriched from blood (not recorded which). The receptor comes from a young man who had recovered from COVID-19. The CDR3 protein is CASSYTGTTFDNEQFF. DNA of the CDR3: TGTGCCAGCAGCTACACCGGGACTACCTTTGACAATGAGCAGTTCTTC.